This TCR beta chain was identified during a study of OX40 agonist ivuxolimab in advanced cancers. On the study more broadly: Ivuxolimab, which patients received intravenously every 2 weeks, was dosed at 0.01 to 10 mg/kg. Study-wide points: The specificity for antigen of the expanded peripheral T cells was not determined.

In this sample, this clone turned up a few times. Its antigen is unidentified. The germline V gene encodes CDR1 GTSNPN and CDR2 SVGIG (reference sequence). V shed 3 bases and J 5 bases; nucleotides not matched to a gene: 9. CDR3 length equals 14 residues. Data came from immunoSEQ multiplex PCR; TCRdb stores just in-frame clones and leaves some out. This sample has approximately 31,000 clones, with 89% found just once. The sample consisted of CD4+ or CD8+ T cells sorted from blood, taken in a trial of the OX40 agonist ivuxolimab. The sequence was obtained from an adult with an advanced solid tumor such as melanoma, head and neck, liver or kidney cancer. This chain uses TRBV30 with TRBJ1-1, with 7 bases aligning to TRBD1. Written as DNA, the CDR3 is TGTGCCTGGAGCCTAGGACAGGCCGGAACTGAAGCTTTCTTT. Translation: CAWSLGQAGTEAFF.